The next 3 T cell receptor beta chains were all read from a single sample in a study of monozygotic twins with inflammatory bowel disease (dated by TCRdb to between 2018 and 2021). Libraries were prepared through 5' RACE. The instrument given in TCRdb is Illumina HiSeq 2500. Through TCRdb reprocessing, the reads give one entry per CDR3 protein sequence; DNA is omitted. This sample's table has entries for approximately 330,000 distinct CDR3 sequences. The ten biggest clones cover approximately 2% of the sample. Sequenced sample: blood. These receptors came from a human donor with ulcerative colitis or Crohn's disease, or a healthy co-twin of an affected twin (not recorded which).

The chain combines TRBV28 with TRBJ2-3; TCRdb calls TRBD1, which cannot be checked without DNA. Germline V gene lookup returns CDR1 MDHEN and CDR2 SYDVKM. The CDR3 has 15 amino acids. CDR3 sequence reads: CASSPIDVGALRQYF.

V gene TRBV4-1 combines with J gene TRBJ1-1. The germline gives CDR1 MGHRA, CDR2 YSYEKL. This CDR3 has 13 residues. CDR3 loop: CASSLGFNTEAFF.

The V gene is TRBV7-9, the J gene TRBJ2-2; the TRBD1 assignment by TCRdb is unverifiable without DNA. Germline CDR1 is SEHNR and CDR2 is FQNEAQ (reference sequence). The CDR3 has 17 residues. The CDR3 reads CASSSKAGTAFTGELFF.